Listed here are 12 T cell receptor beta chains from one sample, sequenced in a study of shared clonotypes between healthy human individuals. Positively selected for CCR7, the CD45RO-negative cells used as naive CD8 cells excluded terminally differentiated effector memory CD45RA+ cells. Clones were sequenced by immunoSEQ multiplex PCR, and TCRdb holds only the in-frame ones, with some missing. The repertoire consists of about 2.1 million clones, with about 93% occurring once and the leading ten covering over 1.5%. Sequenced: naive CD8+ T cells from PBMCs. The source is a man in his late teens or twenties in good health. Some clones in this sample may be carry-over from other donors' samples.

This chain uses TRBV9 with TRBJ2-5, with 7 bases that match TRBD2. CDR1 is SGDLS and CDR2 is YYNGEE in the germline V gene. The CDR3 has 15 amino acids. With 4 bases clipped from V and 5 bases from J, the junction kept 11 bases outside the gene matches. The CDR3 here is CASSPPGGSWETQYF. The CDR3 nucleotides are TGTGCCAGCAGCCCCCCGGGCGGGAGTTGGGAGACCCAGTACTTC.

This clone appeared once. The chain links TRBV9 to TRBJ2-3; D might be TRBD1 or TRBD2, each matching 6 bases. The CDR3 totals 14 residues. The germline V gene has CDR1 SGDLS and CDR2 YYNGEE. V lost 0 bases and J 8 bases, leaving 13 bases between the germline ends. This chain's CDR3 is CASSVEGEGGTQYF. As DNA, the CDR3 is TGTGCCAGCAGCGTAGAGGGCGAGGGGGGTACGCAGTATTTT.

The V call is TRBV19, the J call TRBJ1-1, with D tentatively TRBD1 (5 bases). The V and J ends lost 3 bases and 0 bases respectively, with 14 bases between them. CDR1 is LNHDA, CDR2 SQIVND, per germline (reference sequence). The CDR3 is 16 residues long. CDR3 in amino acids: CASSILGTVMNTEAFF. DNA of the CDR3: TGTGCCAGTAGTATCTTGGGGACGGTCATGAACACTGAAGCTTTCTTT.

The chain joins TRBV4-2 to TRBJ1-2, with no clear D. CDR3 size: 17 residues. Trimming removed 0 bases from V and 1 base from J, with 15 bases in between. From germline, CDR1 is LGHNA and CDR2 YNFKEQ. The CDR3 nucleotides are TGTGCCAGCAGCCAAGACATTAGAGGAGGCTATAACTATGGCTACACCTTC. Its protein is CASSQDIRGGYNYGYTF.

The rearrangement uses TRBV9 and TRBJ2-3, with 7 bases aligning to TRBD2. Per germline, CDR1 SGDLS and CDR2 YYNGEE. V lost 0 bases and J lost 2; bases outside the gene matches: 6. This CDR3 is 16 amino acids long. Written as DNA, the CDR3 is TGTGCCAGCAGCGTAGCTAGCGGAACACACACAGATACGCAGTATTTT. It specifies CASSVASGTHTDTQYF.

The chain links TRBV27 to TRBJ1-2; TRBD1 is a possible D gene (5 bases). Germline V lookup: CDR1 MNHEY, CDR2 SMNVEV (reference sequence). Trimming stripped 2 bases from V and 8 bases from J, with 15 bases between. The CDR3 totals 14 residues. The CDR3 region has the DNA TGTGCCAGCAGTTTAAGCGGCAGGGCCCCCGGCTACACCTTC. Protein sequence: CASSLSGRAPGYTF.

The V call is TRBV7-2, the J call TRBJ2-7; D ambiguous. The V gene lost 3 bases and the J gene lost 3 bases, with 6 bases spanning the gap. The CDR3 loop spans 12 amino acids. Per germline, CDR1 SGHTA and CDR2 FQGNSA. Written as DNA, the CDR3 is TGTGCCAGCAGCTTCTCAAACTACGAGCAGTACTTC. It is translated as CASSFSNYEQYF.

The chain recombines TRBV2 with TRBJ2-7; 9 nucleotides agree with TRBD1. The germline gives CDR1 SNHLY, CDR2 FYNNEI. Trimming took 0 bases from V and 1 from J; bases not matched to a gene: 4. The CDR3 is 16 amino acids. The CDR3 DNA follows: TGTGCCAGCAGTGAAGCGGGGGGACAGGGTTCCTACGAGCAGTACTTC. It codes for CASSEAGGQGSYEQYF. Supplemented by reference TRBV2 and TRBJ2-7, the full variable domain reads EPEVTQTPSHQVTQMGQEVILRCVPISNHLYFYWYRQILGQKVEFLVSFYNNEISEKSEIFDDQFSVERPDGSNFTLKIRSTKLEDSAMYFCASSEAGGQGSYEQYFGPGTRLTVT.

This chain links TRBV28 with TRBJ1-1, with D possibly matching TRBD1 (6 bases). The V gene's germline CDR1 is MDHEN and CDR2 SYDVKM. The germline V and J ends were trimmed by 2 bases and 0 bases, with 16 bases remaining between them. The CDR3 extends over 17 amino acids. The CDR3 is CASSLRGTGHLNTEAFF. The CDR3 region has the DNA TGTGCCAGCAGTTTAAGGGGGACGGGGCACTTGAACACTGAAGCTTTCTTT.

This rearrangement joins TRBV9 to TRBJ2-2, with D unresolved. The CDR3 runs to 18 residues. With 0 bases removed from V and 0 bases from J, the gap between germline ends came to 15 bases. Germline V gene sequence: CDR1 SGDLS, CDR2 YYNGEE. The CDR3 region is CASSVVPVPTPNTGELFF. The CDR3 region has the DNA TGTGCCAGCAGCGTAGTTCCAGTACCCACGCCGAACACCGGGGAGCTGTTTTTT.

The V gene is TRBV28, the J gene TRBJ1-4; possible D gene TRBD1, 5 bases. The CDR3 is 14 residues long. Per the germline V gene, CDR1 is MDHEN and CDR2 is SYDVKM. V shed 0 bases and J shed 10 bases, with 12 bases lying between them. CDR3 amino acids: CASSLWDGGGKLFF. Written as DNA, the CDR3 is TGTGCCAGCAGTTTATGGGACGGTGGGGGAAAACTGTTTTTT.

Concerning this clone: The same CDR3 can be traced to other DNA sequences in this sample. The rearrangement uses TRBV27 and TRBJ2-1, with 8 bases lining up with TRBD1. V trimming: 2 bases; J trimming: 7 bases; junction bases outside the gene matches: 7. CDR3 length equals 15 residues. Germline lookup yields CDR1 MNHEY and CDR2 SMNVEV (reference sequence). The CDR3 is CASSLGQGAGNEQFF. CDR3 bases: TGTGCCAGCAGTTTAGGGCAGGGGGCGGGGAATGAGCAGTTCTTC.